The T cell receptor beta chain described here comes from a study of T cells in localized non-small cell lung cancer. Study-wide findings and caveats: In adjacent lung, a median roughly 60 of the top 100 tumor clones were found.

Germline values: CDR1 SGHNT, CDR2 YENEEA. The CDR3 extends over 14 amino acids. The V end was cut by 4 bases, the J end by 7 bases, with 13 bases between. Sequencing was performed with immunoSEQ multiplex PCR; in TCRdb, only in-frame clones are kept and a portion is missing. There are 1,800 or so clones in the sample; 20% to 25% occur only once, and around 15% lies in the top ten. As concerns this clone: What it binds is not known.

V usage is TRBV11-3 and J usage is TRBJ2-2; D perhaps matches TRBD2 (7 bases). The sample here was normal lung tissue next to the tumor, taken before any cancer treatment. The TCR comes from a female donor of 60 years or more with stage I squamous cell lung carcinoma. CDR3 sequence: CASSSRGGSGELFF. DNA for the CDR3: TGTGCCAGCAGCTCTAGGGGGGGCAGCGGGGAGCTGTTTTTT.